These T cell receptor beta chains were read from a single sample in a study of T-cell reconstitution after alpha-beta-depleted transplantation in children. TCRdb reprocessed the PCR reads with MiXCR, giving one entry per CDR3 protein. The sample includes around 500,000 distinct CDR3 sequences, about an eighth of them seen just once. Source: PBMCs from the stem cell graft donor, taken from the stem cell graft. The receptors here all came from a human donor who donated a stem cell graft to a child with combined immunodeficiency. Each CDR3 is given with its conserved first and last residue. The D gene is left open where the match is weak. Size is omitted from some rows. Given values are once, few, many or a class for expanded clones.

clone_size,v_call,cdr3_length,d_call,j_call,cdr3_aa,cdr3_nt
.,TRBV7-8,16,.,TRBJ2-2,CASSLEITGNTGELFF,TGTGCCAGCAGCTTAGAGATAACAGGGAACACCGGGGAGCTGTTTTTT
many,TRBV9,13,TRBD2,TRBJ2-1,CASGTSGRGEQFF,TGTGCCAGCGGGACTAGCGGACGGGGTGAGCAGTTCTTC
many,TRBV12-3/TRBV12-4,16,.,TRBJ2-7,CASSFGPTHSSYEQYF,TGTGCCAGCAGTTTTGGGCCTACTCACAGCTCCTACGAGCAGTACTTC
.,TRBV7-3,16,.,TRBJ2-2,CASSLSLGGSTGELFF,TGTGCCAGCAGCTTATCCCTAGGGGGATCGACCGGGGAGCTGTTTTTT
many,TRBV6-4,16,TRBD1,TRBJ2-1,CASSDSSQGDYNEQFF,TGTGCCAGCAGTGACTCGAGCCAGGGGGATTACAATGAGCAGTTCTTC
.,TRBV9,15,.,TRBJ1-4,CASSEGGGTNEKLFF,TGTGCCAGCAGCGAAGGGGGAGGAACTAATGAAAAACTGTTTTTT
.,TRBV5-1,16,.,TRBJ1-2,CASSLFSVGTYYGYTF,TGCGCCAGCAGCTTGTTTTCTGTGGGGACTTACTATGGCTACACCTTC
.,TRBV5-1,14,TRBD2,TRBJ2-5,CASKLAGLEETQYF,TGCGCCAGCAAGCTAGCGGGGTTAGAAGAGACCCAGTACTTC
many,TRBV7-2,14,.,TRBJ2-3,CASSLGVRPDTQYF,TGTGCCAGCAGCTTAGGGGTTCGGCCAGATACGCAGTATTTT
many,TRBV5-1,15,TRBD1,TRBJ2-1,CASSFGQDSYNEQFF,TGCGCCAGCAGCTTCGGACAGGATTCATACAATGAGCAGTTCTTC